The subject of this entry is one T cell receptor beta chain. The antigen remains unidentified. This sample is part of a study of CD8 T cells in Susac syndrome. Study findings and constraints: By the study's own acknowledgment, its TCR sequencing and HLA analysis included relatively few individuals.

Peripheral blood CD8+ and CD4+ T cells were profiled by TCR beta sequencing. TEMRA cells were FACS-enriched, and CD8+ and CD4+ T cells were isolated negatively. When the RNA was reverse transcribed, random hexamers were used with an input of 0.5 to 1 ug. TCRdb ran MiXCR on the immunoSEQ multiplex PCR reads and lists one entry per CDR3 protein. The sample has 100,000 to 150,000 distinct CDR3 sequences; 90% to 95% are singletons. CDR3 size: 14 residues. Germline CDR1 is SGHRS and CDR2 is YFSETQ. Trimming at V came to 3 bases and at J to 4 bases, leaving 6 bases not matched to a gene. Specimen: CD4+ T cells from PBMCs. This TCR derives from a human donor in good health. This chain connects TRBV5-1 to TRBJ1-2, with 7 bases that match TRBD1. CDR3 coding DNA: TGCGCCAGCAGCTCGCGGGGACAGAGCTATGGCTACACCTTC. This translates into CASSSRGQSYGYTF.